What follows are 23 T cell receptor beta chains derived from one specimen sequenced in a study of human T cells and chemical hapten exposure. It was unfractionated whole blood from which total RNA was extracted. TCRdb ran MiXCR on the 5' RACE reads and lists one entry per CDR3 protein. This sample has about 120,000 distinct CDR3 sequences; 15% to 20% occur once, and the top ten carry roughly 2.8%. Receptor source: a human donor in good health.

This clonotype showed up just a few times. This rearrangement joins TRBV20-1 to TRBJ1-2, with 8 bases aligning to TRBD1. Germline V lookup: CDR1 DFQATT, CDR2 SNEGSKA (reference sequence). This CDR3 has 12 residues. J lost 7 bases, V lost 3 bases, and 4 bases had no gene match. As DNA, the CDR3 is TGCAGTGCTAGTCCAGGGGGCGTTGGCTACACCTTC. It translates to CSASPGGVGYTF.

The rearrangement links TRBV7-6 to TRBJ2-5, with 9 bases lining up with TRBD1. Per germline, CDR1 SGHVS and CDR2 FNYEAQ. The CDR3 spans 16 residues. The V and J ends lost 2 bases and 2 bases, in that order; junction bases with no gene match: 6. The CDR3 region is CASSLRGQGRQETQYF. In DNA, the CDR3 is TGTGCCAGCAGCTTAAGGGGACAGGGAAGGCAAGAGACCCAGTACTTC. The full variable domain, with the rest looked up from reference TRBV7-6 and TRBJ2-5, is GAGVSQSPRYKVTKRGQDVALRCDPISGHVSLYWYRQALGQGPEFLTYFNYEAQQDKSGLPNDRFSAERPEGSISTLTIQRTEQRDSAMYRCASSLRGQGRQETQYFGPGTRLLVL.

This clonotype was picked up a small number of times. Here the CDR3 DNA reads TGTGCCAGCAGTTTATGGGACAGCTCTGGGGCCAACGTCCTGACTTTC. The encoded protein is CASSLWDSSGANVLTF. This sequence joins TRBV28 and TRBJ2-6; D might be TRBD1 (6 bases). Trimming shortened V by 0 bases and J by 0 bases, and 6 bases separated the two germline ends. CDR1 MDHEN and CDR2 SYDVKM come from the germline V gene. This CDR3 contains 16 residues.

This clonotype was seen more than once but under ten times. The chain is built from TRBV27 and TRBJ2-6; the D gene is possibly TRBD2 (5 bases). This CDR3 spans 17 amino acids. The germline CDR1 and CDR2 sequences are MNHEY and SMNVEV (reference sequence). Deletions cut 1 base from V and 0 bases from J, with 10 bases between. The CDR3 loop reads CASSLWTPSSGANVLTF. DNA of the CDR3: TGTGCCAGCAGTTTATGGACTCCTTCCTCTGGGGCCAACGTCCTGACTTTC.

This clonotype has only a few counts. J is TRBJ1-2 and V is TRBV5-4; 8 nucleotides align to TRBD1. Losses at the gene ends were 4 bases for V and 0 bases for J; bases not matched to a gene: 2. The CDR3 runs to 14 residues. Germline CDR1 is SGHNT and CDR2 is YYREEE (reference sequence). The CDR3 DNA reads as TGTGCCAGCAGCAGGACAGGGCCTAACTATGGCTACACCTTC. This encodes CASSRTGPNYGYTF.

This clonotype came up a few times. The chain recombines TRBV6-2 or TRBV6-3 with TRBJ2-3, with 9 bases matching TRBD2. The junction had 6 bases not matched to a gene; V was cut back by 1 base and J by 1 base. Germline V gives CDR1 MNHEY, CDR2 SVGEGT. The CDR3 extends over 17 amino acids. CDR3 coding DNA: TGTGCCAGCAGTTACTACGCGGGAGGGCGCGGCACAGATACGCAGTATTTT. Translating gives CASSYYAGGRGTDTQYF.

The chain has TRBV28 and TRBJ1-4; 9 bases align to TRBD1. The germline V gene encodes CDR1 MDHEN and CDR2 SYDVKM. The J segment lost 6 bases and the V segment lost 5 bases, leaving 10 bases of the junction unmatched. This CDR3 region has 16 residues. CDR3 DNA: TGTGCCAGCAGTGCCCCGACCGGGACAGGGTATGAAAAACTGTTTTTT. It codes for CASSAPTGTGYEKLFF.

This clonotype appeared a few times. V is TRBV9 and J is TRBJ2-3, with 14 bases identical to TRBD2. Germline values: CDR1 SGDLS, CDR2 YYNGEE. CDR3 length equals 16 residues. Unmatched junction bases numbered 1, after V lost 3 bases and J lost 1 base. The CDR3 region is CASSEGLAGGTDTQYF. CDR3 in DNA: TGTGCCAGCAGCGAGGGACTAGCGGGAGGCACAGATACGCAGTATTTT.

This rearrangement joins TRBV19 to TRBJ2-3, with 7 positions matching TRBD1. J lost 5 bases, V lost 4 bases, and 6 bases had no gene match. Per germline, CDR1 LNHDA and CDR2 SQIVND (reference sequence). CDR3 length: 14 residues. The CDR3 protein is CASSKTGIEDTQYF. The CDR3 bases are TGTGCCAGTAGTAAGACAGGGATTGAAGATACGCAGTATTTT.

The chain uses TRBV28 and TRBJ2-1; 9 bases map to TRBD2. Germline-derived CDR1 and CDR2 are MDHEN and SYDVKM. The junction had 8 bases not matched to a gene; V was cut back by 2 bases and J by 0 bases. CDR3 length: 18 amino acids. The CDR3 spells CASSLGLAGLSSYNEQFF. The CDR3 nucleotides are TGTGCCAGCAGTTTAGGTCTAGCGGGGTTAAGCTCCTACAATGAGCAGTTCTTC.

V is TRBV5-1 and J is TRBJ1-1; a weak D match, TRBD1 (5 bases). V shed 3 bases and J shed 0 bases, with 9 bases lying between them. This CDR3 is built from 14 residues. Germline lookup yields CDR1 SGHRS and CDR2 YFSETQ. This CDR3 reads CASSSWGLNTEAFF. The CDR3 nucleotides are TGCGCCAGCAGCTCGTGGGGACTGAACACTGAAGCTTTCTTT.

This clonotype has just a few counts. The chain couples TRBV11-3 to TRBJ1-1; the D gene is possibly TRBD1 (6 bases). Germline V CDR1 and CDR2: SGHNT, YENEEA. The germline V and J ends were trimmed by 2 bases and 8 bases, with 12 bases remaining between them. This CDR3 is built from 13 residues. CDR3 region: CASSLSVGAEAFF. Here the CDR3 DNA reads TGTGCCAGCAGCTTATCAGTGGGGGCCGAAGCTTTCTTT.

The J gene is TRBJ2-7, the V gene TRBV3-1; 7 bases line up with TRBD2. The CDR3 has 13 amino acids. From germline, CDR1 is LGHDT and CDR2 YNNKEL (reference sequence). The V segment lost 5 bases and the J segment 3 bases; nucleotides outside the gene matches: 4. CDR3 DNA: TGTGCCAGCAGCTCGGGACTACTCTACGAGCAGTACTTC. This translates into CASSSGLLYEQYF.

This clonotype was counted a few times. V is TRBV5-1 and J is TRBJ1-1; 7 bases are shared with TRBD1. Germline V gives CDR1 SGHRS, CDR2 YFSETQ. Trimming cost V 4 bases and J 4 bases; bases outside gene matches: 10. The CDR3 loop spans 15 amino acids. In DNA form, the CDR3 reads TGCGCCAGCAGCGGGACAGTCGGGGGAGGCACTGAAGCTTTCTTT. It specifies CASSGTVGGGTEAFF.

With regard to this clonotype: One end of the junction varies from germline; a read error may be responsible. The chain has TRBV12-3 or TRBV12-4 and TRBJ1-4; tentative D call: TRBD1 (6 bases). This CDR3 is built from 15 residues. In DNA form, the CDR3 reads TGTGCCAGCAGCCGACAGGCGGTCCTTAATGAAAAACTGTCTTTT. This codes for CASSRQAVLNEKLSF.

The V call is TRBV12-3 or TRBV12-4, the J call TRBJ2-1; D is ambiguous. The ends were cut back, 5 bases at V and 3 bases at J, with 17 bases in the middle. The CDR3 loop spans 16 amino acids. The CDR3 DNA reads as TGTGCCAGCAGTCGGCGACACGACCTACGCTACAATGAGCAGTTCTTC. Translation: CASSRRHDLRYNEQFF.

The rearrangement uses TRBV6-6 and TRBJ1-4; the D is unclear. Trimming shortened V by 0 bases and J by 5 bases, and 10 bases separated the two germline ends. Germline V gene sequence: CDR1 MNHNY, CDR2 SVGAGI (reference sequence). The CDR3 has 15 residues. The CDR3 DNA reads TGTGCCAGCAGTTACTCTGGCAGCTTAAATGAAAAACTGTTTTTT. Amino acids: CASSYSGSLNEKLFF.

The table lists this clonotype with a count of one. This chain links TRBV3-1 with TRBJ2-3, with D unresolved. Germline CDR1 and CDR2: LGHDT and YNNKEL (reference sequence). Trimming left V 0 bases short and J 4 bases short, with 17 bases between. This CDR3 is 17 amino acids long. CDR3 in DNA: TGTGCCAGCAGCCAAGATTTAAGGATTGGTATATCAGATACGCAGTATTTT. Its protein is CASSQDLRIGISDTQYF.

The chain uses TRBV20-1 and TRBJ2-1; D is tentatively TRBD1 or TRBD2 (6 bases each). The CDR3 runs 13 residues. V was clipped by 0 bases and J by 9 bases, with 12 bases between them. Per the germline V gene, CDR1 is DFQATT and CDR2 is SNEGSKA (reference sequence). CDR3 sequence: CSARERGVGEQFF. In nucleotides, the CDR3 is TGCAGTGCTAGAGAAAGGGGGGTCGGTGAGCAGTTCTTC.

CDR3 nucleotides: TGTGCCACCAGTCGAGGCAGTGCAATTCCCGGGGAGCTGTTTTTT. It encodes CATSRGSAIPGELFF. The chain combines TRBV24-1 with TRBJ2-2, with no clear D. Germline CDR1 is KGHDR and CDR2 is SFDVKD. Trimming removed 6 bases at V and 6 bases at J, with 16 bases between. CDR3 size: 15 residues.

The gene calls are TRBV11-1 and TRBJ1-1; 12 nucleotides align to TRBD1. V shed 5 bases, J shed 0 bases, and the junction held 16 bases outside the gene matches. The germline V gene has CDR1 SGHAT and CDR2 FQDESV (reference sequence). This CDR3 contains 20 residues. The CDR3, as DNA: TGTGCCAGCAGCGAGCCCCGGGACAGGGGGCGGAATCCAATGAACACTGAAGCTTTCTTT. Translating gives CASSEPRDRGRNPMNTEAFF.

This clonotype was counted between two and nine times. The chain links TRBV30 to TRBJ1-1; 9 bases agree with TRBD1. J gave up 6 bases and V 5 bases, and 7 bases lay outside the gene matches. The CDR3 loop spans 13 amino acids. Germline loops: CDR1 GTSNPN, CDR2 SVGIG (reference sequence). The CDR3 sequence is CAWGTGLTPEAFF. CDR3 sequence (DNA): TGTGCCTGGGGGACAGGGCTGACGCCTGAAGCTTTCTTT.

Only a few counts were recorded for this clonotype. The chain combines TRBV4-1 with TRBJ2-5, with D possibly matching TRBD2 (5 bases). Trimming shortened V by 1 base and J by 2 bases, and 11 bases separated the two germline ends. In germline, CDR1 is MGHRA, CDR2 YSYEKL. CDR3 length equals 15 residues. CDR3 DNA: TGCGCCAGCAGCCAAGGCGCTAGCAATCAAGAGACCCAGTACTTC. It translates to CASSQGASNQETQYF.